The clone carrying this TCR beta chain was seen many times. Its antigen is unidentified. TCRdb recomputed calls from the 5' RACE reads with MiXCR, one row per CDR3 protein. The table lists 66,000 or so distinct CDR3 sequences, less than 5.5% of them singletons. The CDR3 extends over 16 amino acids. Looked up from germline, CDR1 is LGHNA and CDR2 is YNFKEQ. The V end lost 0 bases, the J end lost 4 bases, and 15 bases lay between the germline ends. This record comes from a study of neurological immune-mediated disorders. At the level of the study: Secondary progressive cases numbered 3 among the roughly 34 multiple sclerosis patients, while the other 31 were relapsing-remitting.

Broader study findings: TCR-beta repertoires seemed private in all groups, with no expanded CDR3 amino acid sequences shared.

This sequence originates from a young man with multiple sclerosis. The sample was PBMCs. The chain recombines TRBV4-2 with TRBJ1-2; possible D gene TRBD1, 5 bases. CDR3 DNA: TGTGCCAGCAGCCAAGAAATTGGGGGATTAGCCTATGGCTACACCTTC. This codes for CASSQEIGGLAYGYTF.